Following are 32 T cell receptor beta chains from one sample sequenced in a study of blood T cell repertoires in COVID-19. Produced via immunoSEQ multiplex PCR; TCRdb's table is partial and in-frame only. The sample shows tens of thousands of clones, about 80% of them seen only once. The specimen was peripheral blood. All receptors come from a woman between 55 and 75 years old with acute or convalescent COVID-19.

The CDR3 DNA sequence: TGTGCCAGCAGCTACCGGAGCACAGATACGCAGTATTTT. Translating it yields CASSYRSTDTQYF. V usage is TRBV9 and J usage is TRBJ2-3, with D unclear. V lost 4 bases, J lost 0 bases, and 6 bases lay in between. The CDR3 length is 13 residues. CDR1 and CDR2 (germline): SGDLS, YYNGEE.

This sequence joins TRBV11-3 and TRBJ1-5; D remains ambiguous. The V end was cut by 3 bases, the J end by 2 bases, with 8 bases between. Germline V gene sequence: CDR1 SGHNT, CDR2 YENEEA. The CDR3 sequence is 14 residues long. DNA of the CDR3: TGTGCCAGCAGCTTTTGCGGGCGCAATCAGCCCCAGCATTTT. Protein product: CASSFCGRNQPQHF.

This rearrangement joins TRBV19 to TRBJ2-1; D ambiguous. CDR1 is LNHDA, CDR2 SQIVND, per germline (reference sequence). V was pared by 1 base and J by 5 bases, with 6 bases between. This CDR3 is 13 amino acids long. Here the CDR3 reads CASSIVANNEQFF. The CDR3 DNA sequence: TGTGCCAGTAGTATAGTTGCGAACAATGAGCAGTTCTTC.

This chain connects TRBV4-1 to TRBJ2-3, with 15 bases matching TRBD2. The germline V gene has CDR1 MGHRA and CDR2 YSYEKL. The CDR3 length is 19 residues. Trimming removed 6 bases from V and 1 base from J; junction bases left unmatched: 11. The chain's CDR3 is CASSPTSGLAGGRTDTQYF. The DNA of the CDR3 is TGCGCCAGCAGTCCGACTTCGGGACTAGCGGGGGGTCGCACAGATACGCAGTATTTT.

V usage is TRBV4-2 and J usage is TRBJ2-1; tentative D call: TRBD2 (5 bases). CDR3 length equals 20 residues. Germline assignment: CDR1 LGHNA and CDR2 YNFKEQ. The germline V and J ends were trimmed by 1 base and 5 bases, with 27 bases remaining between them. The CDR3 spells CASSQGGSRVGPSLNNEQFF. The CDR3, as DNA: TGTGCCAGCAGCCAAGGGGGTTCGCGGGTAGGACCATCCCTAAACAATGAGCAGTTCTTC.

A word on this clone: The same CDR3 also results from other DNA sequences found in this sample. The chain links TRBV24-1 to TRBJ1-5; D is ambiguous. The CDR3 runs to 14 residues. Trimming took off 0 bases at V and 2 bases at J, with 4 bases between the two ends. Germline lookup yields CDR1 KGHDR and CDR2 SFDVKD. The CDR3 region is CATSDLSGNQPQHF. In DNA, the CDR3 is TGTGCCACCAGTGATTTGTCCGGCAATCAGCCCCAGCATTTT.

V gene TRBV3-1 (or the pseudogene TRBV3-2) combines with J gene TRBJ2-3; a possible D gene is TRBD2 (6 bases). Germline loops: CDR1 LGHDT, CDR2 YNNKEL (reference sequence). V was cut by 3 bases and J by 3 bases, with 10 bases left in between. The CDR3 is 14 residues long. The CDR3 region has the DNA TGTGCCAGCAGCCAGCGGGGCGGAACAGATACGCAGTATTTT. Translation gives CASSQRGGTDTQYF.

This chain connects TRBV19 to TRBJ1-2; D is possibly TRBD1 (5 bases). Trimming took off 3 bases at V and 4 bases at J, with 18 bases between the two ends. This CDR3 has 16 residues. CDR1 is LNHDA, CDR2 SQIVND, per germline (reference sequence). The CDR3 coding sequence is TGTGCCAGTAGTATTACGGGGGGAAGACTGGGCTATGGCTACACCTTC. It encodes CASSITGGRLGYGYTF. Looking up the rest from reference TRBV19 and TRBJ1-2 gives the full variable domain: DGGITQSPKYLFRKEGQNVTLSCEQNLNHDAMYWYRQDPGQGLRLIYYSQIVNDFQKGDIAEGYSVSREKKESFPLTVTSAQKNPTAFYLCASSITGGRLGYGYTFGSGTRLTVV.

V and J are TRBV15 and TRBJ2-5, with unresolved D. Trimming shortened V by 0 bases and J by 1 base, and 9 bases separated the two germline ends. This CDR3 spans 15 amino acids. Germline V CDR1 and CDR2: LNHNV, YYDKDF (reference sequence). The CDR3 reads CATSRDQDTQETQYF. In nucleotides, the CDR3 is TGTGCCACCAGCAGAGATCAGGATACCCAAGAGACCCAGTACTTC. Full variable domain (missing parts from reference TRBV15 and TRBJ2-5): DAMVIQNPRYQVTQFGKPVTLSCSQTLNHNVMYWYQQKSSQAPKLLFHYYDKDFNNEADTPDNFQSRRPNTSFCFLDIRSPGLGDTAMYLCATSRDQDTQETQYFGPGTRLLVL.

The genes are TRBV7-3 and TRBJ2-4; D might be TRBD2 (5 bases). Trimming cost V 5 bases and J 7 bases, with 12 bases left between them. Germline V CDR1 and CDR2: SGHTA, FQGTGA. The CDR3 covers 13 residues. CDR3 amino acids: CASSLTTRNIQYF. In nucleotides, the CDR3 is TGTGCCAGCAGCCTCACTACTAGGAACATTCAGTACTTC.

The chain joins TRBV7-3 to TRBJ2-6, with TRBD1 identical over 8 bases. This CDR3 is 16 amino acids long. Germline V gene lookup returns CDR1 SGHTA and CDR2 FQGTGA. Germline trimming cut 5 bases from V and 3 bases from J; bases unmatched to any gene: 6. This chain's CDR3 is CASSNQGAFGANVLTF. As DNA, the CDR3 is TGTGCCAGCAGCAACCAGGGGGCATTTGGGGCCAACGTCCTGACTTTC.

This clone came up a few times. The rearrangement links TRBV7-3 to TRBJ2-1, with D maybe TRBD1 (5 bases). This CDR3 region has 15 residues. Trimming took off 2 bases at V and 2 bases at J, with 10 bases between the two ends. CDR1 and CDR2 (germline): SGHTA, FQGTGA. The CDR3 protein is CASSLSKGPYNEQFF. CDR3 nucleotide sequence: TGTGCCAGCAGCTTATCGAAGGGGCCCTACAATGAGCAGTTCTTC.

This rearrangement joins TRBV7-3 to TRBJ2-7; tentative D call: TRBD2 (7 bases). CDR3 length equals 12 residues. Deletions cut 11 bases from V and 6 bases from J, with 17 bases between. The germline V gene has CDR1 SGHTA and CDR2 FQGTGA. The chain's CDR3 is CAAWGGGSEQYF. The CDR3 region has the DNA TGTGCCGCTTGGGGAGGGGGTTCCGAGCAGTACTTC.

This chain links TRBV5-1 with TRBJ1-1; D is ambiguous. CDR1 and CDR2 from the germline V gene are SGHRS and YFSETQ. The CDR3 totals 14 residues. V was cut by 0 bases and J by 4 bases, with 10 bases left in between. In DNA form, the CDR3 reads TGCGCCAGCAGCTTGGAACGGGAAGCCACTGAAGCTTTCTTT. Its protein product is CASSLEREATEAFF.

This chain links TRBV5-1 with TRBJ2-3, with D unresolved. Trimming removed 0 bases at V and 1 base at J, with 12 bases between. Germline CDR1 and CDR2: SGHRS and YFSETQ. The CDR3 consists of 16 residues. CDR3 in DNA: TGCGCCAGCAGCTTGGGCTGGGCGTTACGCACAGATACGCAGTATTTT. Encoded protein: CASSLGWALRTDTQYF.

CDR3 in amino acids: CASSHRQWANTGELFF. For the CDR3, the DNA is TGTGCCAGTAGTCACCGACAGTGGGCGAACACCGGGGAGCTGTTTTTT. The chain recombines TRBV19 with TRBJ2-2, with D tentatively TRBD1 (5 bases). The CDR3 is made up of 16 amino acids. V shed 5 bases and J shed 0 bases, with 13 bases lying between them. Germline values: CDR1 LNHDA, CDR2 SQIVND (reference sequence).

The V and J genes are TRBV4-2 and TRBJ1-3; D might be TRBD1 (5 bases). Germline V gene sequence: CDR1 LGHNA, CDR2 YNFKEQ. The germline V and J ends were trimmed by 6 bases and 0 bases, with 18 bases remaining between them. This CDR3 is built from 17 residues. The CDR3: CASRSLREEPSGNTIYF. Here the CDR3 DNA reads TGTGCCAGCAGATCCCTCAGGGAGGAACCCTCTGGAAACACCATATATTTT.

The genes are TRBV6-5 and TRBJ1-2, with D maybe TRBD1 (6 bases). Germline V gene lookup returns CDR1 MNHEY and CDR2 SVGAGI. This CDR3 comprises 13 residues. Trimming shortened V by 5 bases and J by 13 bases, and 20 bases separated the two germline ends. The CDR3 DNA reads as TGTGCCAGCAGTCCCGGGACATATTTCATTGGCACCTTC. It codes for CASSPGTYFIGTF.

The chain uses TRBV2 and TRBJ1-2; D is ambiguous. CDR1 and CDR2 (germline): SNHLY, FYNNEI. The CDR3 is 13 residues long. V gave up 4 bases and J gave up 7 bases, with 13 bases separating them. CDR3 coding DNA: TGTGCCAGCAGTGGACAAGGCATGAGTGGCTACACCTTC. Amino acid sequence: CASSGQGMSGYTF. Together with reference TRBV2 and TRBJ1-2, the CDR3 gives the full variable domain: EPEVTQTPSHQVTQMGQEVILRCVPISNHLYFYWYRQILGQKVEFLVSFYNNEISEKSEIFDDQFSVERPDGSNFTLKIRSTKLEDSAMYFCASSGQGMSGYTFGSGTRLTVV.

The chain employs TRBV6-5 and TRBJ2-7, with D unclear. V lost 8 bases, J lost 3 bases, and 14 bases lay in between. The length of the CDR3 is 13 residues. Germline V CDR1 and CDR2: MNHEY, SVGAGI. DNA of the CDR3: TGTGCCAGCCTTTTTGCCCCCGGCTACGAGCAGTACTTC. Protein product: CASLFAPGYEQYF.

The V and J genes are TRBV7-7 and TRBJ2-3, with TRBD2 matching over 7 bases. Losses at the gene ends were 5 bases for V and 8 bases for J; bases not matched to a gene: 16. CDR3 length: 16 residues. From germline, CDR1 is SSHAT and CDR2 FNYEAQ (reference sequence). The CDR3 region is CASSPGLAEGRGTQYF. Here the CDR3 DNA reads TGTGCCAGCAGCCCTGGGCTAGCGGAGGGTAGAGGTACGCAGTATTTT.

The genes are TRBV6-6 and TRBJ2-6; possibly TRBD1 for D (6 bases). V gave up 5 bases and J gave up 1 base, with 18 bases separating them. Germline CDR1 reads MNHNY; CDR2 reads SVGAGI (reference sequence). This CDR3 is built from 18 residues. CDR3 DNA sequence: TGTGCCAGCAGTCCTGTAACAGGGCTAATTTCTGGGGCCAACGTCCTGACTTTC. Protein sequence: CASSPVTGLISGANVLTF.

V is TRBV6-1 and J is TRBJ1-2, with unresolved D. Germline CDR1 is MNHNS and CDR2 is SASEGT. This CDR3 has 12 amino acids. Trimming pared 3 bases from V and 3 bases from J, leaving 5 bases between. The CDR3 region is CASSDRYYGYTF. In DNA, the CDR3 is TGTGCCAGCAGTGACAGATACTATGGCTACACCTTC.

Written as DNA, the CDR3 is TGTGCCAGCAGCTTTTCCCCGGGACAGGGGTACGAGCAGTACTTC. Its translation is CASSFSPGQGYEQYF. The rearrangement uses TRBV11-2 and TRBJ2-7; 10 bases match TRBD1. The CDR3 runs 15 residues. With 3 bases clipped from V and 4 bases from J, the junction kept 6 bases outside the gene matches. Germline CDR1 and CDR2: SGHAT and FQNNGV.

There are a few counts of this clone. The chain employs TRBV19 and TRBJ1-6; 9 nucleotides agree with TRBD1. The CDR3 has 16 residues. V lost 8 bases to trimming and J lost 6 bases; unmatched junction nucleotides: 11. Germline CDR1 LNHDA, CDR2 SQIVND (reference sequence). The DNA of the CDR3 is TGTGCCAGTCGGAGTGGGACAGGGAAGAGTAATTCACCCCTCCACTTT. Residues: CASRSGTGKSNSPLHF.

The chain carries TRBV27 and TRBJ1-2, with 7 bases matching TRBD1. The CDR3 loop spans 14 amino acids. V was clipped by 6 bases and J by 5 bases; unmatched bases: 9. Germline values: CDR1 MNHEY, CDR2 SMNVEV (reference sequence). The CDR3 DNA is TGTGCCAGCAGCAGACAGGGAGGCTTATATGGCTACACCTTC. Translating gives CASSRQGGLYGYTF.

This clone was seen once. The chain links TRBV3-1 (or the pseudogene TRBV3-2) to TRBJ1-1, with a weak D call TRBD1 (5 bases). The CDR3 extends over 14 amino acids. The ends were cut back, 0 bases at V and 6 bases at J, with 11 bases in the middle. Germline CDR1 reads LGHDT; CDR2 reads YNNKEL (reference sequence). CDR3: CASSQDQGRAEAFF. The CDR3 DNA reads as TGTGCCAGCAGCCAAGATCAGGGCAGGGCTGAAGCTTTCTTT.

V usage is TRBV7-2 and J usage is TRBJ2-2; 10 bases align to TRBD2. Germline CDR1 reads SGHTA; CDR2 reads FQGNSA. J lost 4 bases, V lost 1 base, and 6 bases had no gene match. This CDR3 spans 17 amino acids. The CDR3 loop reads CASSLGVASGGTGELFF. The CDR3 DNA reads as TGTGCCAGCAGCTTAGGCGTGGCTAGCGGGGGCACCGGGGAGCTGTTTTTT.

The V gene is TRBV7-9, the J gene TRBJ1-1, with D unresolved. The V gene's germline CDR1 is SEHNR and CDR2 FQNEAQ (reference sequence). The germline V and J ends were trimmed by 4 bases and 7 bases, with 16 bases remaining between them. The CDR3 runs to 14 residues. For the CDR3, the DNA is TGTGCCAGCAGCTCAGAGGGTGGACGCGATGAAGCTTTCTTT. Its translation: CASSSEGGRDEAFF.

The rearrangement links TRBV5-4 to TRBJ1-2, with 9 bases matching TRBD1. Unmatched junction bases numbered 10, after V lost 4 bases and J lost 6 bases. Germline V lookup: CDR1 SGHNT, CDR2 YYREEE (reference sequence). This CDR3 has 15 residues. Here the CDR3 reads CASSPTGTGTDGYTF. In DNA form, the CDR3 reads TGTGCCAGCAGCCCTACCGGGACAGGGACGGATGGCTACACCTTC.

The chain employs TRBV27 and TRBJ1-1; a possible D gene is TRBD1 (5 bases). Trimming removed 4 bases from V and 0 bases from J, with 12 bases in between. The CDR3 length is 15 residues. Germline assignment: CDR1 MNHEY and CDR2 SMNVEV (reference sequence). The CDR3 region is CASSSAGRLNTEAFF. CDR3 coding DNA: TGTGCCAGCAGTTCCGCGGGACGGTTGAACACTGAAGCTTTCTTT.

The chain employs TRBV11-2 and TRBJ1-6; D perhaps matches TRBD1 (5 bases). Looked up from germline, CDR1 is SGHAT and CDR2 is FQNNGV. V gave up 5 bases and J gave up 2 bases, with 13 bases separating them. The CDR3 spans 16 residues. The CDR3 sequence is CASSRPGTPYNSPLHF. For the CDR3, the DNA is TGTGCCAGCAGCCGCCCCGGGACTCCCTATAATTCACCCCTCCACTTT.